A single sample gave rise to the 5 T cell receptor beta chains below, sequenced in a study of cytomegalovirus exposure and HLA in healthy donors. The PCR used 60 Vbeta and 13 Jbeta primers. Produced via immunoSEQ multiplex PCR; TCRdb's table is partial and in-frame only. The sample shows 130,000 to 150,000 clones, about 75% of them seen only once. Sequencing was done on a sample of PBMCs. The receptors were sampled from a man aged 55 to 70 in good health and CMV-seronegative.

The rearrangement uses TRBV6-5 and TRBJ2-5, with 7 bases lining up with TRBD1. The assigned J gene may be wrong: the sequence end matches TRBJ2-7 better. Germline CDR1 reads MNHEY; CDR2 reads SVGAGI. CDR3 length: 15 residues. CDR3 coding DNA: TGTGCCAGCAGCCAGATCGCGGACAGGTTTTACGAGCAGTACTTC. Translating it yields CASSQIADRFYEQYF.

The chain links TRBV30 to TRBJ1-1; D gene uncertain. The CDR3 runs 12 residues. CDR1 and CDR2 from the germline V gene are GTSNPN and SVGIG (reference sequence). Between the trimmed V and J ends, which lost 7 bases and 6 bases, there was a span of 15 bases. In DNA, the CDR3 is TGTGCCTTGGCCGCCGGGATTTCTGAAGCTTTCTTT. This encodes CALAAGISEAFF.

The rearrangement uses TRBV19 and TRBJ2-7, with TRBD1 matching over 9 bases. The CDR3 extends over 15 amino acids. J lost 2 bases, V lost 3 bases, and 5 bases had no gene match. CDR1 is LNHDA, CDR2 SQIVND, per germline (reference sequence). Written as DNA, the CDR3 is TGTGCCAGTAGTATTAGGGGACAGGGAACCTACGAGCAGTACTTC. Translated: CASSIRGQGTYEQYF.

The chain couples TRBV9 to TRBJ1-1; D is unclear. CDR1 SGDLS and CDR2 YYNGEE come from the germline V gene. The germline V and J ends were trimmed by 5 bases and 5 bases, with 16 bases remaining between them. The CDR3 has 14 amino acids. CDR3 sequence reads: CASSPREVRTEAFF. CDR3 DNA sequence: TGTGCCAGCAGTCCCCGGGAGGTGAGAACTGAAGCTTTCTTT.

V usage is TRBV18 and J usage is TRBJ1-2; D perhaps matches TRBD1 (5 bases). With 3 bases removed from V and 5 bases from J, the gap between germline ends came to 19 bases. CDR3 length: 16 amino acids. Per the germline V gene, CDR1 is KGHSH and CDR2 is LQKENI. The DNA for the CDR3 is TGTGCCAGCTCACCTTCACAGGAGCTCTCCTCATATGGCTACACCTTC. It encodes CASSPSQELSSYGYTF.